The 27 T cell receptor beta chains below were found in one sample sequenced in a study of cytomegalovirus exposure and HLA in healthy donors. Only in-frame clones appear in the TCRdb table, and some are missing; sequencing was by immunoSEQ multiplex PCR. Of about 74,000 clones in the sample, around 95% were seen once. Source material: PBMCs. These TCRs come from a young woman in good health and CMV-seropositive.

The chain joins TRBV29-1 to TRBJ2-7, with D uncertain. Germline V gene sequence: CDR1 SQVTM, CDR2 ANQGSEA. Trimming stripped 5 bases from V and 6 bases from J, with 20 bases between. This CDR3 comprises 14 residues. CDR3 protein: CSVLVGLSLGEQYF. DNA for the CDR3: TGCAGCGTTTTGGTGGGCCTATCACTCGGCGAGCAGTACTTC.

The chain uses TRBV5-4 and TRBJ2-3, with D hard to call. Germline CDR1 reads SGHNT; CDR2 reads YYREEE (reference sequence). The germline V and J ends were trimmed by 1 base and 7 bases, with 10 bases remaining between them. CDR3 length equals 13 residues. The CDR3 spells CASSLSLQNTQYF. CDR3 DNA: TGTGCCAGCAGCTTGAGTTTACAAAATACGCAGTATTTT. Together with reference TRBV5-4 and TRBJ2-3, the CDR3 gives the full variable domain: ETGVTQSPTHLIKTRGQQVTLRCSSQSGHNTVSWYQQALGQGPQFIFQYYREEENGRGNFPPRFSGLQFPNYSSELNVNALELDDSALYLCASSLSLQNTQYFGPGTRLTVL.

The V call is TRBV30, the J call TRBJ2-3, with no clear D. Trimming pared 1 base from V and 8 bases from J, leaving 4 bases between. Germline V gene sequence: CDR1 GTSNPN, CDR2 SVGIG (reference sequence). The CDR3 is 10 residues long. CDR3: CAWSGATQYF. CDR3 DNA: TGTGCCTGGAGTGGAGCTACGCAGTATTTT.

The chain uses TRBV2 and TRBJ1-1; 7 nucleotides match TRBD1. The CDR3 contains 14 residues. CDR1 is SNHLY and CDR2 is FYNNEI in the germline V gene. With V trimmed by 4 bases and J by 6 bases, 8 bases remained unmatched. The CDR3 reads CASSVARGSAEAFF. The DNA for the CDR3 is TGTGCCAGCAGTGTTGCCAGGGGGAGTGCTGAAGCTTTCTTT.

The chain is built from TRBV7-3 and TRBJ2-3; tentative D call: TRBD1 (5 bases). Germline V gene lookup returns CDR1 SGHTA and CDR2 FQGTGA. This CDR3 is built from 13 residues. The V end was cut by 8 bases, the J end by 3 bases, with 12 bases between. CDR3 in amino acids: CASGLDSTDTQYF. The CDR3 coding sequence is TGTGCCAGCGGCCTTGACAGTACAGATACGCAGTATTTT.

The CDR3 here is CASSARLAGGGEQYF. The DNA of the CDR3 is TGTGCCAGCAGCGCACGACTAGCGGGGGGCGGGGAGCAGTACTTC. The V call is TRBV11-3, the J call TRBJ2-7; the match to TRBD2 covers 13 bases. Germline CDR1 reads SGHNT; CDR2 reads YENEEA. The CDR3 has 15 residues. J was trimmed by 7 bases and V by 5 bases; bases with no gene match: 8.

The chain employs TRBV9 and TRBJ2-2; D gene uncertain. The CDR3 is 11 residues long. Per the germline V gene, CDR1 is SGDLS and CDR2 is YYNGEE. V was cut by 7 bases and J by 1 base, with 2 bases left in between. The CDR3 DNA follows: TGTGCCAGCCAGAACACCGGGGAGCTGTTTTTT. Translation: CASQNTGELFF.

CDR3 amino acids: CAWSKGDYQPQHF. DNA of the CDR3: TGTGCCTGGAGCAAGGGGGATTACCAGCCCCAGCATTTT. This chain joins TRBV30 and TRBJ1-5; tentative D call: TRBD1 (6 bases). The germline gives CDR1 GTSNPN, CDR2 SVGIG (reference sequence). The CDR3 is 13 amino acids. V lost 3 bases and J lost 7, with 13 bases in between.

CDR3 amino acids: CASSRDREDQPQHF. As DNA, the CDR3 is TGTGCCAGCAGTAGGGACAGGGAAGATCAGCCCCAGCATTTT. The chain uses TRBV2 and TRBJ1-5, with 9 bases lining up with TRBD1. The CDR3 is made up of 14 amino acids. Germline assignment: CDR1 SNHLY and CDR2 FYNNEI. V was pared by 5 bases and J by 5 bases, with 4 bases of the junction left unmatched.

V gene TRBV27 combines with J gene TRBJ1-1, with TRBD1 matching over 7 bases. CDR3 length: 14 residues. Germline V gene lookup returns CDR1 MNHEY and CDR2 SMNVEV (reference sequence). J lost 4 bases, V lost 6 bases, and 8 bases had no gene match. CDR3 sequence (DNA): TGTGCCAGCAGCCTCCACCAGGGGGGCACTGAAGCTTTCTTT. Amino acid sequence: CASSLHQGGTEAFF.

The genes are TRBV6-1 and TRBJ2-1; a weak D match, TRBD2 (6 bases). The CDR3 is made up of 13 amino acids. Trimming shortened V by 6 bases and J by 8 bases, and 14 bases separated the two germline ends. CDR1 MNHNS and CDR2 SASEGT come from the germline V gene. CDR3: CASSLAAMDEQFF. The CDR3 region has the DNA TGTGCCAGCAGCTTAGCGGCGATGGATGAGCAGTTCTTC.

The rearrangement links TRBV5-1 to TRBJ2-1, with 14 bases lining up with TRBD2. There are 17 residues in the CDR3. Germline V lookup: CDR1 SGHRS, CDR2 YFSETQ. Trimming removed 4 bases from V and 4 bases from J; junction bases left unmatched: 7. CDR3 sequence: CASSQGLAGASYNEQFF. The CDR3, as DNA: TGCGCCAGCAGCCAGGGACTAGCGGGAGCGAGTTACAATGAGCAGTTCTTC.

This clone has only one observation. The chain recombines TRBV2 with TRBJ2-3, with D unresolved. V lost 6 bases and J lost 4, with 8 bases in between. The CDR3 covers 12 residues. CDR1 and CDR2 from the germline V gene are SNHLY and FYNNEI. The CDR3 nucleotides are TGTGCCAGCAGAGGCGCGGCAGATACGCAGTATTTT. This codes for CASRGAADTQYF.

The chain couples TRBV5-1 to TRBJ2-1; 8 nucleotides align to TRBD2. The CDR3 runs 14 residues. Trimming at V came to 1 base and at J to 5 bases, leaving 2 bases not matched to a gene. Germline V gene lookup returns CDR1 SGHRS and CDR2 YFSETQ. The CDR3 DNA follows: TGCGCCAGCAGCTTGACTAGCGGCGACAATGAGCAGTTCTTC. This translates into CASSLTSGDNEQFF.

The chain links TRBV7-9 to TRBJ1-1; D call uncertain. With 1 base removed from V and 7 bases from J, the gap between germline ends came to 16 bases. Germline loops: CDR1 SEHNR, CDR2 FQNEAQ (reference sequence). This CDR3 is built from 15 residues. The CDR3 DNA reads TGTGCCAGCAGCTTAGTATTGCGGGGTTTGGATGAAGCTTTCTTT. Translation gives CASSLVLRGLDEAFF. Based on the CDR3 plus reference TRBV7-9 and TRBJ1-1, the full variable domain is DTGVSQNPRHKITKRGQNVTFRCDPISEHNRLYWYRQTLGQGPEFLTYFQNEAQLEKSRLLSDRFSAERPKGSFSTLEIQRTEQGDSAMYLCASSLVLRGLDEAFFGQGTRLTVV.

The V call is TRBV19, the J call TRBJ2-7; TRBD2 matches at 11 bases. The junction had 8 bases not matched to a gene; V was cut back by 3 bases and J by 4 bases. The CDR3 is 16 amino acids. Germline loops: CDR1 LNHDA, CDR2 SQIVND (reference sequence). The CDR3 nucleotides are TGTGCCAGTAGTATTCGTACTAGCGGGAGTATTTACGAGCAGTACTTC. Translating gives CASSIRTSGSIYEQYF.

The chain is built from TRBV4-2 and TRBJ2-3; D call uncertain. This CDR3 contains 15 residues. V lost 2 bases and J 0 bases, leaving 9 bases between the germline ends. Germline V gives CDR1 LGHNA, CDR2 YNFKEQ. The CDR3 bases are TGTGCCAGCAGCCAAAACTGGTTGAGCACAGATACGCAGTATTTT. This encodes CASSQNWLSTDTQYF.

The chain carries TRBV27 and TRBJ2-1; 11 nucleotides agree with TRBD2. There are 17 residues in the CDR3. Germline CDR1 is MNHEY and CDR2 is SMNVEV (reference sequence). V lost 5 bases to trimming and J lost 3 bases; unmatched junction nucleotides: 9. The CDR3 region has the DNA TGTGCCAGCAGTACAAAATTAGCGGGGGGGTACTACAATGAGCAGTTCTTC. Translated, it gives CASSTKLAGGYYNEQFF.

This CDR3 reads CASSSPAEANYNEQFF. CDR3 bases: TGTGCCAGCTCATCGCCAGCGGAGGCCAACTACAATGAGCAGTTCTTC. This sequence joins TRBV18 and TRBJ2-1; tentative D call: TRBD2 (5 bases). The CDR3 loop spans 16 amino acids. Germline CDR1 and CDR2: KGHSH and LQKENI. V was trimmed by 5 bases and J by 3 bases, leaving 17 bases between them.

The chain links TRBV4-2 to TRBJ2-7, with 12 bases that match TRBD2. CDR1 is LGHNA and CDR2 is YNFKEQ in the germline V gene. The V gene end was trimmed by 3 bases and the J gene end by 3 bases; junction bases not matched to a gene: 3. CDR3 size: 15 residues. The CDR3, as DNA: TGTGCCAGCAGCCAGACTAGCGGGAGAAACTACGAGCAGTACTTC. Translation: CASSQTSGRNYEQYF.

The V and J genes are TRBV7-9 and TRBJ2-3; 9 nucleotides agree with TRBD2. Germline loops: CDR1 SEHNR, CDR2 FQNEAQ (reference sequence). Losses at the gene ends were 3 bases for V and 2 bases for J; bases not matched to a gene: 6. This CDR3 contains 16 residues. The CDR3 DNA sequence: TGTGCCAGCAGCTTCCCCCTAGCGGGAAACACAGATACGCAGTATTTT. Translating gives CASSFPLAGNTDTQYF.

The chain links TRBV6-5 to TRBJ2-7; D gene unclear. V shed 8 bases and J shed 5 bases, with 13 bases lying between them. The CDR3 covers 12 residues. The germline V gene has CDR1 MNHEY and CDR2 SVGAGI. The chain's CDR3 is CASSPQRNEQYF. As DNA, the CDR3 is TGTGCCAGCTCTCCCCAGAGGAACGAGCAGTACTTC.

V is TRBV7-2 and J is TRBJ2-7, with 10 bases lining up with TRBD2. Germline V gives CDR1 SGHTA, CDR2 FQGNSA. This CDR3 has 15 residues. V lost 4 bases and J lost 3; bases outside the gene matches: 6. CDR3 amino acids: CASSWGAGGSYEQYF. The CDR3 DNA reads TGTGCCAGCAGCTGGGGAGCGGGGGGGAGCTACGAGCAGTACTTC.

This chain links TRBV4-3 with TRBJ2-7, with no clear D. Trimming pared 1 base from V and 4 bases from J, leaving 20 bases between. CDR1 is LGHNA, CDR2 YSLEER, per germline. There are 17 residues in the CDR3. The CDR3 sequence: CASSQGVAGHNRYEQYF. CDR3 nucleotide sequence: TGCGCCAGCAGCCAAGGGGTAGCCGGCCACAATCGTTACGAGCAGTACTTC.

V gene TRBV27 combines with J gene TRBJ2-2, with D tentatively TRBD2 (6 bases). This CDR3 has 16 residues. The V gene's germline CDR1 is MNHEY and CDR2 SMNVEV (reference sequence). The V end was cut by 2 bases, the J end by 6 bases, with 16 bases between. CDR3 DNA sequence: TGTGCCAGCAGTTTACTCGGGGGTCAGGGTTCCGGGGAGCTGTTTTTT. Translation: CASSLLGGQGSGELFF.

The chain joins TRBV11-2 to TRBJ2-3; 7 positions match TRBD1. Germline V gene data show CDR1 as SGHAT and CDR2 as FQNNGV. Trimming removed 4 bases from V and 6 bases from J; junction bases left unmatched: 10. CDR3 length: 15 amino acids. CDR3 coding DNA: TGTGCCAGCAGCTCCTTCGGGCAGGGGGTCGATACGCAGTATTTT. Translated: CASSSFGQGVDTQYF. The full variable domain, with the rest looked up from reference TRBV11-2 and TRBJ2-3, is EAGVAQSPRYKIIEKRQSVAFWCNPISGHATLYWYQQILGQGPKLLIQFQNNGVVDDSQLPKDRFSAERLKGVDSTLKIQPAKLEDSAVYLCASSSFGQGVDTQYFGPGTRLTVL.

The chain is built from TRBV5-6 and TRBJ2-1; D gene uncertain. Germline V gives CDR1 SGHDT, CDR2 YYEEEE. Trimming took off 2 bases at V and 8 bases at J, with 8 bases between the two ends. The CDR3 has 12 amino acids. The CDR3 protein is CASSFSKYEQFF. The CDR3 DNA sequence: TGTGCCAGCAGCTTTAGTAAGTATGAGCAGTTCTTC.